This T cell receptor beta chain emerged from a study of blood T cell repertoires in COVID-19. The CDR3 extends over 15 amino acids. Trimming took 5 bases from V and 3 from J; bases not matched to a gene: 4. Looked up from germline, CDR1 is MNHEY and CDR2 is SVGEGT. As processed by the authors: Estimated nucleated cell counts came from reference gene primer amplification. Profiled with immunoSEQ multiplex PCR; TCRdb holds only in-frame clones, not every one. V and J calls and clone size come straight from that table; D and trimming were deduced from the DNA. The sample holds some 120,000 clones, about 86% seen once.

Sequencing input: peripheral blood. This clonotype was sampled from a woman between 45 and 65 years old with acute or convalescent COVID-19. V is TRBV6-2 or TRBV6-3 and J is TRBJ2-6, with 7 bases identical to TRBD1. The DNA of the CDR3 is TGTGCCAGCAGTACAGGGGTCGTTGGGGCCAACGTCCTGACTTTC. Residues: CASSTGVVGANVLTF.